These 23 T cell receptor beta chains were all obtained from the same sample, sequenced in a study of CD8 T cells in ankylosing spondylitis. In TCRdb, the 5' RACE reads were re-called with MiXCR into one record per CDR3 protein. This table holds approximately 140,000 distinct CDR3 sequences, around 42% found once. The sequenced sample was synovial fluid, either unsorted or a sorted T cell fraction (not recorded which). These receptors were taken from a male donor with ankylosing spondylitis.

This chain joins TRBV4-1 and TRBJ2-5; D call uncertain. Germline V gene lookup returns CDR1 MGHRA and CDR2 YSYEKL. The CDR3 is 17 residues long. Trimming pared 0 bases from V and 1 base from J, leaving 15 bases between. In DNA, the CDR3 is TGCGCCAGCAGCCAAGATCTTGGTTGGAGTATCCAAGAGACCCAGTACTTC. Its translation: CASSQDLGWSIQETQYF.

There are a few counts of this clonotype. This sequence joins TRBV18 and TRBJ2-7; D possibly matches TRBD1 or TRBD2 (5 bases each). The CDR3 extends over 15 amino acids. The germline gives CDR1 KGHSH, CDR2 LQKENI. Trimming cost V 1 base and J 2 bases, with 12 bases left between them. The chain's CDR3 is CASSPQNRDAYEQYF. The CDR3 bases are TGTGCCAGCTCACCACAGAACCGGGACGCCTACGAGCAGTACTTC.

The J gene is TRBJ1-2, the V gene TRBV28, with 9 bases fitting TRBD1. Trimming cost V 3 bases and J 4 bases; bases outside gene matches: 6. CDR3 size: 15 residues. Germline V gene sequence: CDR1 MDHEN, CDR2 SYDVKM. The CDR3 reads CASSLWTGDSYGYTF. CDR3 DNA: TGTGCCAGCAGTTTGTGGACAGGGGATTCCTATGGCTACACCTTC.

The rearrangement links TRBV13 to TRBJ1-1, with a weak D call TRBD1 (5 bases). V lost 0 bases, J lost 11 bases, and 16 bases lay in between. The germline CDR1 and CDR2 sequences are PRHDT and FYEKMQ (reference sequence). This CDR3 has 14 amino acids. CDR3 coding DNA: TGTGCCAGCAGCTTAGGCCTTACAGGCAAGTCGGCTTTCTTT. Protein: CASSLGLTGKSAFF.

As concerns this clonotype: Since no conserved phenylalanine or tryptophan closes the CDR3, a read error is the likely cause. The rearrangement uses TRBV12-3 or TRBV12-4 and TRBJ2-2; tentatively, D is TRBD1 (6 bases). V was cut by 5 bases and J by 5 bases, with 12 bases left in between. The CDR3 runs 14 residues. The CDR3 region is CASSPLGTTGELFS. CDR3 DNA sequence: TGTGCCAGCAGTCCCCTAGGGACAACCGGGGAGCTGTTTTCT.

V usage is TRBV6-2 or TRBV6-3 and J usage is TRBJ2-7; 12 positions agree with TRBD2. The CDR3 contains 16 residues. Losses at the gene ends were 5 bases for V and 3 bases for J; bases not matched to a gene: 8. Germline CDR1 and CDR2: MNHEY and SVGEGT. The CDR3 sequence is CASSPSGRALFYEQYF. CDR3 in DNA: TGTGCCAGCAGTCCTAGCGGGAGGGCCTTGTTCTACGAGCAGTACTTC.

The chain carries TRBV27 and TRBJ2-7; D is possibly TRBD2 (5 bases). The V end was cut by 5 bases, the J end by 0 bases, with 8 bases between. The CDR3 spans 13 residues. Germline loops: CDR1 MNHEY, CDR2 SMNVEV (reference sequence). The CDR3 is CASSERNSYEQYF. DNA of the CDR3: TGTGCCAGCAGTGAGCGGAACTCCTACGAGCAGTACTTC.

This chain links TRBV12-3 or TRBV12-4 with TRBJ1-4; 7 positions match TRBD1. The V gene end was trimmed by 8 bases and the J gene end by 0 bases; junction bases not matched to a gene: 12. There are 17 residues in the CDR3. The CDR3 bases are TGTGCCAGCTCTCCGGGACAGCTATTTGCAACTAATGAAAAACTGTTTTTT. Translating it yields CASSPGQLFATNEKLFF.

The chain recombines TRBV5-1 with TRBJ2-7; 12 bases line up with TRBD2. The CDR3 contains 16 residues. CDR1 is SGHRS, CDR2 YFSETQ, per germline. J gave up 2 bases and V 0 bases, and 3 bases lay outside the gene matches. The CDR3 sequence is CASSLATSGRPYEQYF. The CDR3 nucleotides are TGCGCCAGCAGCTTGGCTACTAGCGGGAGGCCCTACGAGCAGTACTTC.

The genes are TRBV7-6 and TRBJ1-4; a possible D gene is TRBD1 (5 bases). CDR3 length: 16 residues. Germline-derived CDR1 and CDR2 are SGHVS and FNYEAQ. The ends were cut back, 3 bases at V and 8 bases at J, with 19 bases in the middle. The CDR3 spells CASSFGRDDTGEKLFF. In nucleotides, the CDR3 is TGTGCCAGCAGCTTTGGTCGGGACGACACCGGAGAAAAACTGTTTTTT.

This sequence joins TRBV28 and TRBJ1-6, with no clear D. In germline, CDR1 is MDHEN, CDR2 SYDVKM. Trimming stripped 5 bases from V and 8 bases from J, with 13 bases between. The CDR3 consists of 14 residues. The CDR3 bases are TGTGCCAGCAGTGGGAACCTGATGGATTCACCCCTCCACTTT. Its translation: CASSGNLMDSPLHF.

There are many counts of this clonotype. V usage is TRBV3-1 and J usage is TRBJ1-2; D remains unclear. This CDR3 comprises 16 residues. V lost 1 base, J lost 4 bases, and 16 bases lay in between. The germline V gene encodes CDR1 LGHDT and CDR2 YNNKEL (reference sequence). The CDR3 region has the DNA TGTGCCAGCAGCCAAGTTGACAACTACTCCCCCTATGGCTACACCTTC. Its translation is CASSQVDNYSPYGYTF.

DNA of the CDR3: TGTGCCAGTAGGCGATGGGAGGGAGCCTACGAGCAGTACTTC. Residues: CASRRWEGAYEQYF. V and J are TRBV19 and TRBJ2-7; 7 positions match TRBD2. CDR1 and CDR2 from the germline V gene are LNHDA and SQIVND (reference sequence). The CDR3 contains 14 residues. The V gene end was trimmed by 6 bases and the J gene end by 2 bases; junction bases not matched to a gene: 7.

CDR3 amino acids: CSARIEGQAYNSPLHF. CDR3 nucleotides: TGCAGTGCTAGAATAGAGGGACAGGCTTATAATTCACCCCTCCACTTT. The V call is TRBV20-1, the J call TRBJ1-6; TRBD1 matches at 8 bases. The junction had 7 bases not matched to a gene; V was cut back by 2 bases and J by 4 bases. CDR3 length: 16 amino acids. CDR1 is DFQATT, CDR2 SNEGSKA, per germline (reference sequence).

This clonotype was detected ten times or more. The V and J genes are TRBV7-8 and TRBJ1-2; unclear D gene. Trimming removed 6 bases from V and 1 base from J, with 12 bases in between. Germline-derived CDR1 and CDR2 are SGHVS and FQNEAQ. CDR3 length equals 14 residues. CDR3 DNA sequence: TGTGCCAGCAGGCCGTCTGAGAGTAACTATGGCTACACCTTC. Residues: CASRPSESNYGYTF.

The chain couples TRBV29-1 to TRBJ2-1; D possibly matches TRBD1 or TRBD2 (5 bases each). There are 14 residues in the CDR3. CDR1 and CDR2 (germline): SQVTM, ANQGSEA. Trimming pared 5 bases from V and 8 bases from J, leaving 19 bases between. In nucleotides, the CDR3 is TGCAGCGTTCGGGACCCCCTGCACGGGTATGAGCAGTTCTTC. Translated: CSVRDPLHGYEQFF.

The CDR3: CAVGVYNEQFF. The CDR3 DNA reads as TGTGCTGTTGGGGTCTACAATGAGCAGTTCTTC. The gene calls are TRBV7-6 and TRBJ2-1; D unresolved. The CDR3 covers 11 residues. In germline, CDR1 is SGHVS, CDR2 FNYEAQ. Full variable domain (rest looked up from reference TRBV7-6 and TRBJ2-1): GAGVSQSPRYKVTKRGQDVALRCDPISGHVSLYWYRQALGQGPEFLTYFNYEAQQDKSGLPNDRFSAERPEGSISTLTIQRTEQRDSAMYRCAVGVYNEQFFGPGTRLTVL.

The chain employs TRBV30 and TRBJ2-1, with a possible D match to TRBD2 (6 bases). The CDR3 contains 14 residues. Per the germline V gene, CDR1 is GTSNPN and CDR2 is SVGIG (reference sequence). The CDR3 sequence: CATTSQSSYNEQFF. Written as DNA, the CDR3 is TGTGCGACCACTAGCCAGAGCTCCTACAATGAGCAGTTCTTC. Drawing the rest from reference TRBV30 and TRBJ2-1, the complete variable domain is SQTIHQWPATLVQPVGSPLSLECTVEGTSNPNLYWYRQAAGRGLQLLFYSVGIGQISSEVPQNLSASRPQDRQFILSSKKLLLSDSGFYLCATTSQSSYNEQFFGPGTRLTVL.

The chain combines TRBV5-1 with TRBJ2-1; 9 nucleotides match TRBD1. V was pared by 1 base and J by 9 bases, with 8 bases of the junction left unmatched. Germline loops: CDR1 SGHRS, CDR2 YFSETQ. This CDR3 has 15 amino acids. CDR3 loop: CASSLRQGEFSEQFF. CDR3 in DNA: TGCGCCAGCAGCTTGAGACAGGGGGAGTTTAGTGAGCAGTTCTTC.

This clonotype was detected a few times. This chain links TRBV7-9 with TRBJ2-1; the match to TRBD2 covers 8 bases. Trimming cost V 5 bases and J 5 bases; bases outside gene matches: 8. The germline V gene encodes CDR1 SEHNR and CDR2 FQNEAQ (reference sequence). The CDR3 runs 15 residues. CDR3 amino acids: CASSPRLARNNEQFF. As DNA, the CDR3 is TGTGCCAGCAGCCCCCGACTAGCGCGTAACAATGAGCAGTTCTTC.

The chain combines TRBV5-1 with TRBJ2-3; D is possibly TRBD2 (5 bases). CDR1 is SGHRS, CDR2 YFSETQ, per germline. The CDR3 has 15 residues. Trimming stripped 3 bases from V and 9 bases from J, with 20 bases between. This chain's CDR3 is CASSYPPWVRGTQYF. In DNA, the CDR3 is TGCGCCAGCAGCTACCCCCCCTGGGTCCGGGGAACGCAGTATTTT.

The genes are TRBV19 and TRBJ2-7; TRBD2 might be the D (6 bases). CDR3 length: 13 residues. In germline, CDR1 is LNHDA, CDR2 SQIVND (reference sequence). The V end lost 9 bases, the J end lost 0 bases, and 12 bases lay between the germline ends. CDR3 sequence reads: CARLAISSYEQYF. CDR3 nucleotide sequence: TGTGCCAGACTAGCTATCAGCTCCTACGAGCAGTACTTC.

This clonotype was picked up a small number of times. V and J are TRBV12-3 or TRBV12-4 and TRBJ2-1; D call uncertain. The CDR3 runs to 13 residues. The V gene lost 6 bases and the J gene lost 5 bases, with 11 bases spanning the gap. CDR3 loop: CASSPASNNEQFF. The CDR3 nucleotides are TGTGCCAGCAGCCCAGCAAGTAACAATGAGCAGTTCTTC.